One sample yielded the 24 T cell receptor beta chains listed below, sequenced in a study of shared clonotypes between healthy human individuals (dated by TCRdb to the early 2020s). CD8 naive samples consisted of CD45RO-negative cells that were positively selected for CCR7, yielding a CD45RA+CCR7+ population without TemRA cells. Library prep was done by the immunoSEQ multiplex PCR assay. Sourced from immuneACCESS, this table was stored by TCRdb with only in-frame sequences that have V and J called. A share of the clones is absent; for the studies checked, an unresolved V gene accounts for under half, and the remainder has no known explanation. For this sample there are about 2 million clones; 85% to 95% appear just once. The ten largest clonotypes hold more than 0.95% of the sample. The sample comprised naive CD8+ T cells sorted from blood. Read against the paper, the sample's cell subset or site label means: CD45RA+CCR7+. The receptors stem from a man between 18 and 35 years old in good health.

This rearrangement joins TRBV19 to TRBJ2-1; the D is unclear. This CDR3 has 16 amino acids. Looked up from germline, CDR1 is LNHDA and CDR2 is SQIVND (reference sequence). The V end lost 1 base, the J end lost 1 base, and 11 bases lay between the germline ends. The CDR3 spells CASSIGARSSYNEQFF. DNA of the CDR3: TGTGCCAGTAGTATAGGAGCACGGAGTTCCTACAATGAGCAGTTCTTC.

J is TRBJ1-6 and V is TRBV13, with D unclear. Germline-derived CDR1 and CDR2 are PRHDT and FYEKMQ (reference sequence). This CDR3 is built from 15 residues. Trimming took off 0 bases at V and 10 bases at J, with 13 bases between the two ends. The CDR3 sequence is CASSLGPPGVSPLHF. For the CDR3, the DNA is TGTGCCAGCAGCTTAGGGCCCCCCGGCGTCTCACCCCTCCACTTT.

The chain links TRBV5-4 to TRBJ2-7; D perhaps matches TRBD2 (6 bases). Looked up from germline, CDR1 is SGHNT and CDR2 is YYREEE (reference sequence). CDR3 length: 14 amino acids. Trimming pared 5 bases from V and 0 bases from J, leaving 12 bases between. As DNA, the CDR3 is TGTGCCAGCAGGACCCGGGGGAGCTCCTACGAGCAGTACTTC. The encoded protein is CASRTRGSSYEQYF.

The chain carries TRBV7-6 and TRBJ2-5; no reliable D call. The V gene lost 2 bases and the J gene lost 5 bases, with 15 bases spanning the gap. Germline assignment: CDR1 SGHVS and CDR2 FNYEAQ. The CDR3 has 15 amino acids. The CDR3 DNA is TGTGCCAGCAGCTTATTTTCGGCCTTGGAGGAGACCCAGTACTTC. It yields the protein CASSLFSALEETQYF.

J is TRBJ1-1 and V is TRBV11-2; D call uncertain. Per germline, CDR1 SGHAT and CDR2 FQNNGV. With 1 base removed from V and 4 bases from J, the gap between germline ends came to 10 bases. The CDR3 is 14 residues long. CDR3 sequence: CASSLAERGTEAFF. CDR3 bases: TGTGCCAGCAGCTTAGCAGAGCGTGGCACTGAAGCTTTCTTT. Supplemented by reference TRBV11-2 and TRBJ1-1, the full variable domain reads EAGVAQSPRYKIIEKRQSVAFWCNPISGHATLYWYQQILGQGPKLLIQFQNNGVVDDSQLPKDRFSAERLKGVDSTLKIQPAKLEDSAVYLCASSLAERGTEAFFGQGTRLTVV.

Note on this clone: Other DNA sequences in the sample encode the same CDR3. The chain carries TRBV9 and TRBJ1-1; unclear D gene. Germline assignment: CDR1 SGDLS and CDR2 YYNGEE. Trimming removed 0 bases at V and 0 bases at J, with 6 bases between. CDR3 size: 14 residues. The CDR3 DNA reads TGTGCCAGCAGCGTAGGCGCCATGAACACTGAAGCTTTCTTT. Amino acids: CASSVGAMNTEAFF.

For the CDR3, the DNA is TGTGCCAGCAGCTTAACAAACCTCGGGGGAGGGGCCCACTATGGCTACACCTTC. Amino acid sequence: CASSLTNLGGGAHYGYTF. V is TRBV7-2 and J is TRBJ1-2, with D possibly matching TRBD1 (5 bases). The germline gives CDR1 SGHTA, CDR2 FQGNSA. This CDR3 region has 18 residues. Trimming stripped 2 bases from V and 3 bases from J, with 22 bases between.

The V and J genes are TRBV7-2 and TRBJ1-2; TRBD1 might be the D (6 bases). Between the trimmed V and J ends, which lost 4 bases and 8 bases, there was a span of 14 bases. The CDR3 has 13 residues. CDR1 SGHTA and CDR2 FQGNSA come from the germline V gene. The CDR3 DNA reads as TGTGCCAGCAGCTCAAGACAGGAGGGGGGCTACACCTTC. It yields the protein CASSSRQEGGYTF.

Comments on this clone: The sample has other DNA sequences that encode this CDR3 too. CDR3 DNA sequence: TGTGCCAGCAGCCCCGGGACAGTGAACACTGAAGCTTTCTTT. Translation gives CASSPGTVNTEAFF. This chain connects TRBV7-6 to TRBJ1-1; 7 bases fit TRBD1. This CDR3 region has 14 residues. Trimming at V came to 5 bases and at J to 0 bases, leaving 3 bases not matched to a gene. Germline CDR1 SGHVS, CDR2 FNYEAQ.

The V gene is TRBV14, the J gene TRBJ1-1; D is undetermined. V lost 1 base, J lost 4 bases, and 7 bases lay in between. In germline, CDR1 is SGHDN, CDR2 FVKESK. The CDR3 loop spans 13 amino acids. Here the CDR3 reads CASSQGPLTEAFF. The CDR3 nucleotides read TGTGCCAGCAGCCAAGGGCCTCTCACTGAAGCTTTCTTT.

V is TRBV5-4 and J is TRBJ2-3, with D tentatively TRBD2 (6 bases). The CDR3 is 13 residues long. Germline assignment: CDR1 SGHNT and CDR2 YYREEE (reference sequence). Trimming removed 7 bases from V and 0 bases from J, with 9 bases in between. The CDR3 DNA follows: TGTGCCAGCGGGGAGGACAGCACAGATACGCAGTATTTT. This translates into CASGEDSTDTQYF.

The J gene is TRBJ1-1, the V gene TRBV19; D is uncertain. Trimming cost V 1 base and J 8 bases, with 14 bases left between them. This CDR3 contains 14 residues. Germline CDR1 reads LNHDA; CDR2 reads SQIVND (reference sequence). In DNA form, the CDR3 reads TGTGCCAGTAGTATAGTAGACGGCGGGTACGAAGCTTTCTTT. Protein product: CASSIVDGGYEAFF. The complete variable domain, with remaining parts taken from reference TRBV19 and TRBJ1-1, reads DGGITQSPKYLFRKEGQNVTLSCEQNLNHDAMYWYRQDPGQGLRLIYYSQIVNDFQKGDIAEGYSVSREKKESFPLTVTSAQKNPTAFYLCASSIVDGGYEAFFGQGTRLTVV.

The CDR3 sequence: CASSVDGAFYNEQFF. CDR3 coding DNA: TGTGCCAGCAGCGTAGATGGGGCCTTCTACAATGAGCAGTTCTTC. The chain recombines TRBV9 with TRBJ2-1; a weak D match, TRBD1 (5 bases). Trimming removed 0 bases from V and 3 bases from J, with 10 bases in between. Germline V gives CDR1 SGDLS, CDR2 YYNGEE. This CDR3 spans 15 amino acids.

The chain joins TRBV6-5 to TRBJ2-7; D is ambiguous. Trimming took 6 bases from V and 0 from J, leaving 12 bases between them. The CDR3 has 14 amino acids. CDR1 is MNHEY and CDR2 is SVGAGI in the germline V gene. In DNA form, the CDR3 reads TGTGCCAGCAGCTCGGACGTAAGCTCCTACGAGCAGTACTTC. Encoded protein: CASSSDVSSYEQYF.

About this clone: The same CDR3 also results from other DNA sequences found in this sample. The gene calls are TRBV11-2 and TRBJ2-7; 12 bases align to TRBD1. The CDR3 is made up of 13 amino acids. CDR1 is SGHAT and CDR2 is FQNNGV in the germline V gene. V lost 5 bases to trimming and J lost 7 bases; unmatched junction nucleotides: 3. For the CDR3, the DNA is TGTGCCAGCAGCGGGACAGGGGGCGGAGAGCAGTACTTC. This encodes CASSGTGGGEQYF.

In this sample, this clone turned up once. This CDR3 is also generated by other DNA sequences in the sample. The chain joins TRBV6-5 to TRBJ2-7; possible D gene TRBD2, 5 bases. The CDR3 consists of 14 residues. Germline V gene lookup returns CDR1 MNHEY and CDR2 SVGAGI. V was cut by 2 bases and J by 2 bases, with 10 bases left in between. In DNA, the CDR3 is TGTGCCAGCAGTTACGCCGGGGAGACCTACGAGCAGTACTTC. Amino acids: CASSYAGETYEQYF.

This clone was observed once. The V and J genes are TRBV4-3 and TRBJ1-1; D remains ambiguous. The CDR3 extends over 13 amino acids. Deletions cut 1 base from V and 5 bases from J, with 8 bases between. The germline V gene encodes CDR1 LGHNA and CDR2 YSLEER. The CDR3 nucleotides read TGCGCCAGCAGCCAAGCCGAGGGTACTGAAGCTTTCTTT. This encodes CASSQAEGTEAFF.

V and J are TRBV9 and TRBJ2-1; D unresolved. Looked up from germline, CDR1 is SGDLS and CDR2 is YYNGEE. The length of the CDR3 is 10 residues. Trimming took 7 bases from V and 8 from J, leaving 7 bases between them. The DNA of the CDR3 is TGTGCCAGCGGCTCCGATGAGCAGTTCTTC. As protein: CASGSDEQFF.

The CDR3 sequence: CASSPWGSGDTQYF. As DNA, the CDR3 is TGTGCCAGCAGTCCCTGGGGTAGCGGGGATACGCAGTATTTT. This sequence joins TRBV27 and TRBJ2-3, with 7 bases aligning to TRBD2. V lost 5 bases, J lost 6 bases, and 8 bases stayed unmatched. Germline CDR1 MNHEY, CDR2 SMNVEV (reference sequence). This CDR3 contains 14 residues.

V and J are TRBV6-1 and TRBJ2-7; no clear D gene. The CDR3 contains 13 residues. Germline CDR1 reads MNHNS; CDR2 reads SASEGT. V was pared by 6 bases and J by 1 base, with 10 bases between. This chain's CDR3 is CASSHFGSYEQYF. CDR3 coding DNA: TGTGCCAGCAGCCATTTCGGATCCTACGAGCAGTACTTC.

The rearrangement uses TRBV5-1 and TRBJ1-2, with D tentatively TRBD1 (5 bases). Per germline, CDR1 SGHRS and CDR2 YFSETQ. The CDR3 runs to 14 residues. Deletions cut 7 bases from V and 8 bases from J, with 21 bases between. The CDR3 DNA is TGCGCCAGCGGGTCCGGGACGCCTATGAAAGGCTACACCTTC. This encodes CASGSGTPMKGYTF.

The chain recombines TRBV19 with TRBJ2-1; 8 bases are shared with TRBD2. With V trimmed by 7 bases and J by 2 bases, 10 bases remained unmatched. The germline CDR1 and CDR2 sequences are LNHDA and SQIVND (reference sequence). The CDR3 is made up of 16 amino acids. CDR3 sequence: CASMSQRELTYNEQFF. The CDR3 nucleotides are TGTGCCAGTATGTCCCAGCGGGAGTTAACCTACAATGAGCAGTTCTTC.

The gene calls are TRBV30 and TRBJ1-3; 7 bases are a match to TRBD1. Germline CDR1 GTSNPN, CDR2 SVGIG (reference sequence). The CDR3 sequence is 17 residues long. V was pared by 2 bases and J by 3 bases, with 13 bases of the junction left unmatched. For the CDR3, the DNA is TGTGCCTGGAGTCCATTCCCGGACAGGAGAGGTGGAAACACCATATATTTT. Translation: CAWSPFPDRRGGNTIYF.

V usage is TRBV27 and J usage is TRBJ1-1; a possible D gene is TRBD1 (5 bases). The CDR3 contains 13 residues. Trimming shortened V by 6 bases and J by 6 bases, and 14 bases separated the two germline ends. Germline V gene data show CDR1 as MNHEY and CDR2 as SMNVEV (reference sequence). This chain's CDR3 is CASRPGAGPEAFF. CDR3 DNA: TGTGCCAGCAGGCCCGGGGCGGGGCCTGAAGCTTTCTTT.